What follows are 18 T cell receptor beta chains derived from one specimen sequenced in a study of shared clonotypes between healthy human individuals. Assay used: immunoSEQ multiplex PCR; TCRdb lists only in-frame clones, some missing. The sample records 400,000 to 500,000 clones, approximately 80% being singletons. Sequencing used PBMCs. These receptor sequences come from a woman in her thirties or forties in good health. Some clones in this sample may be carry-over from other donors' samples.

The V call is TRBV19, the J call TRBJ2-3, with 8 bases identical to TRBD2. This CDR3 has 15 residues. The V segment lost 5 bases and the J segment 0 bases; nucleotides outside the gene matches: 4. CDR1 and CDR2 (germline): LNHDA, SQIVND (reference sequence). The DNA for the CDR3 is TGTGCCAGTAGTCTACGGGAGGGCAGCACAGATACGCAGTATTTT. Amino acid sequence: CASSLREGSTDTQYF.

V gene TRBV25-1 combines with J gene TRBJ2-1; D is perhaps TRBD2 (6 bases). This CDR3 is built from 13 residues. V lost 6 bases to trimming and J lost 5 bases, with 11 bases between them. Germline V gene data show CDR1 as MGHDK and CDR2 as SYGVNS. CDR3 nucleotides: TGTGCCAGCAGCCGGGGGAAAAACAATGAGCAGTTCTTC. Translating gives CASSRGKNNEQFF.

The CDR3 sequence: CASSSVATGGGYGYTF. The CDR3 DNA reads TGTGCCAGCTCATCGGTAGCGACCGGGGGCGGCTATGGCTACACCTTC. The chain has TRBV19 and TRBJ1-2; tentatively, D is TRBD1 (6 bases). Trimming took 9 bases from V and 4 from J, leaving 24 bases between them. Germline V gene sequence: CDR1 LNHDA, CDR2 SQIVND (reference sequence). This CDR3 is built from 16 residues.

The rearrangement links TRBV27 to TRBJ2-2; D not certain. This CDR3 spans 15 amino acids. Germline loops: CDR1 MNHEY, CDR2 SMNVEV (reference sequence). Trimming shortened V by 5 bases and J by 2 bases, and 12 bases separated the two germline ends. The CDR3 coding sequence is TGTGCCAGCAGTAGCCTCCTACTTAACACCGGGGAGCTGTTTTTT. Its translation: CASSSLLLNTGELFF.

In regard to this clone: A much larger clone lies a single base off, so this may be a read error. The chain employs TRBV28 and TRBJ2-7; D unresolved. The CDR3 runs to 11 residues. Between the trimmed V and J ends, which lost 0 bases and 5 bases, there was a span of 2 bases. Germline V gene sequence: CDR1 MDHEN, CDR2 SYDVKM. CDR3 DNA sequence: TGTGCCAGCAGTTTATGGGACGAGCAGTACTTC. Translating it yields CASSLWDEQYF.

The V gene is TRBV5-1, the J gene TRBJ2-7; the match to TRBD1 covers 7 bases. The trim removed 0 bases at V and 1 base at J, leaving 7 bases unmatched. Germline-derived CDR1 and CDR2 are SGHRS and YFSETQ. CDR3 size: 16 residues. CDR3 protein: CASSLDYRGFSYEQYF. In nucleotides, the CDR3 is TGCGCCAGCAGCTTGGATTACAGGGGATTTTCCTACGAGCAGTACTTC.

Comment on this clone: It may be a read error: a sequence one base away is much more abundant. It is likely a read error, because the conserved phenylalanine at the end of the CDR3 is missing. The rearrangement uses TRBV30 and TRBJ1-1; D gene ambiguous. Looked up from germline, CDR1 is GTSNPN and CDR2 is SVGIG (reference sequence). This CDR3 is built from 13 residues. V was cut by 1 base and J by 5 bases, with 11 bases left in between. CDR3 bases: TGTGCCTGGAGTGAGATAGCGGAGACTGAAGCTTTCCTT. Encoded protein: CAWSEIAETEAFL.

CDR3 region: CASTSSGSYNEQFF. In DNA, the CDR3 is TGTGCCAGCACTTCTAGCGGCTCCTACAATGAGCAGTTCTTC. The V call is TRBV9, the J call TRBJ2-1, with TRBD2 matching 7 bases. Germline CDR1 is SGDLS and CDR2 is YYNGEE. With V trimmed by 6 bases and J by 0 bases, 3 bases remained unmatched. This CDR3 region has 14 residues.

The rearrangement uses TRBV27 and TRBJ2-5; 7 positions match TRBD1. CDR3 length: 14 residues. CDR1 is MNHEY and CDR2 is SMNVEV in the germline V gene (reference sequence). V was pared by 8 bases and J by 8 bases, with 14 bases of the junction left unmatched. In nucleotides, the CDR3 is TGTGCCAGCGGCCCTGGACAGGCCGCCGAAACCCAGTACTTC. This codes for CASGPGQAAETQYF.

This clone came up many times. The sample carries other DNA sequences with the same CDR3. The V call is TRBV2, the J call TRBJ2-3; TRBD2 agrees at 9 bases. The germline CDR1 and CDR2 sequences are SNHLY and FYNNEI. V was clipped by 8 bases and J by 0 bases; unmatched bases: 15. CDR3 length: 18 amino acids. The CDR3: CASYGALAGDLSTDTQYF. As DNA, the CDR3 is TGTGCCAGCTACGGCGCTTTAGCGGGAGATCTTAGCACAGATACGCAGTATTTT.

The J gene is TRBJ1-2, the V gene TRBV18; D is unclear. There are 16 residues in the CDR3. The ends were cut back, 2 bases at V and 0 bases at J, with 13 bases in the middle. Looked up from germline, CDR1 is KGHSH and CDR2 is LQKENI. The CDR3 DNA reads TGTGCCAGCTCACCAAATGGGCCAGCGACTAACTATGGCTACACCTTC. It yields the protein CASSPNGPATNYGYTF.

V gene TRBV2 combines with J gene TRBJ2-7, with 12 bases lining up with TRBD2. CDR1 and CDR2 (germline): SNHLY, FYNNEI. V lost 9 bases, J lost 4 bases, and 7 bases stayed unmatched. CDR3 size: 14 residues. CDR3 sequence (DNA): TGTGCCAGTGGGAGGACTAGCGGGGTATACGAGCAGTACTTC. Translation gives CASGRTSGVYEQYF.

This clone was recorded once. Additional DNA sequences in this sample encode the identical CDR3. V and J are TRBV28 and TRBJ2-3; TRBD2 matches 8 bases. V was clipped by 6 bases and J by 1 base; unmatched bases: 0. There are 13 residues in the CDR3. The V gene's germline CDR1 is MDHEN and CDR2 SYDVKM. CDR3 nucleotide sequence: TGTGCCAGCAGAGCGGGAGGCACAGATACGCAGTATTTT. It encodes CASRAGGTDTQYF.

The chain has TRBV25-1 and TRBJ2-7, with a possible D match to TRBD1 (7 bases). Germline values: CDR1 MGHDK, CDR2 SYGVNS. The CDR3 contains 14 residues. V lost 3 bases and J lost 7, with 16 bases in between. The CDR3 region is CASSDRGAPREQYF. The DNA for the CDR3 is TGTGCCAGCAGTGACAGGGGGGCCCCCAGGGAGCAGTACTTC.

The rearrangement uses TRBV29-1 and TRBJ2-7, with 11 bases identical to TRBD2. Germline lookup yields CDR1 SQVTM and CDR2 ANQGSEA. Losses at the gene ends were 4 bases for V and 4 bases for J; bases not matched to a gene: 9. The CDR3 runs to 15 residues. CDR3 nucleotide sequence: TGCAGCGTTGGGGGACAGCTAGCGGGAGGTTACGAGCAGTACTTC. Translating it yields CSVGGQLAGGYEQYF.

This chain connects TRBV5-1 to TRBJ2-5; TRBD1 aligns across 9 bases. Germline V lookup: CDR1 SGHRS, CDR2 YFSETQ. The CDR3 extends over 14 amino acids. The V gene end was trimmed by 4 bases and the J gene end by 2 bases; junction bases not matched to a gene: 3. The CDR3 DNA reads TGCGCCAGCAGCCCCGGGACAGGGCAAGAGACCCAGTACTTC. Translating gives CASSPGTGQETQYF.

The chain employs TRBV4-1 and TRBJ1-2; perhaps TRBD1 as D (6 bases). The CDR3 length is 18 residues. V lost 0 bases, J lost 3 bases, and 20 bases lay in between. CDR1 is MGHRA and CDR2 is YSYEKL in the germline V gene. The CDR3, as DNA: TGCGCCAGCAGCCAAGATCGCGGGAGGACAGCCAGGGACTATGGCTACACCTTC. Translated: CASSQDRGRTARDYGYTF.

The chain employs TRBV5-1 and TRBJ2-2; the D is unclear. CDR1 and CDR2 (germline): SGHRS, YFSETQ. The V and J ends lost 0 bases and 4 bases respectively, with 7 bases between them. The CDR3 extends over 14 amino acids. As DNA, the CDR3 is TGCGCCAGCAGCTTGGGTCCTAGCACCGGGGAGCTGTTTTTT. The encoded protein is CASSLGPSTGELFF.